The 17 T cell receptor beta chains reported below all come from one sample, sequenced in a study of read filtering for tumor transcriptome and immune sequencing (dated by TCRdb to between 2020 and 2021). For sequencing, an Illumina HiSeq 4000 was employed. The Immunoverse kit was used to build TCR libraries from 400 ng RNA, with molecular barcoded adaptors covering alpha/delta and beta/gamma chains. TCRdb applied fastp at Q25 and MiXCR to the public reads, then kept only in-frame beta chains. Each record represents a unique CDR3 protein, reported with the most common genes and DNA among its rows. The sample has 90,000 or so distinct CDR3 sequences on record, 20% to 25% of them singletons. Approximately 10% of the sample belongs to the ten largest clones. Sequencing was performed on a population of CD138-negative cells sorted from bone marrow. The cell subset or site label, as the study defines it: bone marrow mononuclear cells depleted of CD138+ plasma/myeloma cells by negative magnetic selection. These receptors came from a donor aged 40 or over with multiple myeloma.

The table lists this clonotype with many counts. The genes are TRBV12-5 and TRBJ2-1; D possibly uses TRBD1 or TRBD2 (5 bases each). V lost 6 bases and J lost 0, with 9 bases in between. Germline lookup yields CDR1 LGHNT and CDR2 FRNRAP. CDR3 length: 14 residues. The CDR3 DNA is TGTGCTAGTGGAATGGGGGACTCCTACAATGAGCAGTTCTTC. Translation: CASGMGDSYNEQFF.

Notes on this clonotype: The junction shows a germline mismatch at one end, possibly a read error. The chain joins TRBV11-2 to TRBJ2-5; 12 bases are a match to TRBD2. The CDR3 extends over 14 amino acids. Germline values: CDR1 SGHAT, CDR2 FQNNGV. CDR3 protein: CASSPWTSGETQCF. CDR3 DNA sequence: TGTGCCAGCAGCCCTTGGACTAGCGGGGAGACCCAGTGCTTC.

About this clonotype itself: This likely traces to a read error, being one base from a far larger clone. The chain employs TRBV7-2 and TRBJ2-1; D may be TRBD1 (6 bases). The germline gives CDR1 SGHTA, CDR2 FQGNSA. This CDR3 is built from 13 residues. V was clipped by 4 bases and J by 5 bases, with 9 bases between them. The CDR3 spells CASSSYRDNEQFF. CDR3 in DNA: TGTGCCAGCAGCTCGTACAGGGACAATGAGCAGTTCTTC. The variable domain in full, with the rest retrieved from reference TRBV7-2 and TRBJ2-1, is GAGVSQSPSNKVTEKGKDVELRCDPISGHTALYWYRQSLGQGLEFLIYFQGNSAPDKSGLPSDRFSAERTGGSVSTLTIQRTQQEDSAVYLCASSSYRDNEQFFGPGTRLTVL.

This clonotype appeared a few times. This chain uses TRBV7-2 with TRBJ2-1; D gene ambiguous. CDR1 SGHTA and CDR2 FQGNSA come from the germline V gene. The CDR3 is made up of 14 amino acids. V was trimmed by 5 bases and J by 0 bases, leaving 8 bases between them. The CDR3 loop is CASSRLLSYNEQFF. DNA for the CDR3: TGTGCCAGCAGCAGACTCCTCTCCTACAATGAGCAGTTCTTC.

The table lists this clonotype with many counts. DNA of the CDR3: TGTGCCAGCAGTCCCCTGGGGAGGACTAGCAACTCCTACAATGAGCAGTTCTTC. Translated: CASSPLGRTSNSYNEQFF. V gene TRBV6-1 combines with J gene TRBJ2-1; TRBD2 agrees at 8 bases. V was pared by 5 bases and J by 0 bases, with 12 bases of the junction left unmatched. CDR3 length: 18 residues. Germline CDR1 and CDR2: MNHNS and SASEGT.

This clonotype was seen at least ten times. The chain joins TRBV13 to TRBJ2-3; weak D call: TRBD2 (6 bases). Germline-derived CDR1 and CDR2 are PRHDT and FYEKMQ (reference sequence). The CDR3 sequence is 16 residues long. Trimming left V 5 bases short and J 2 bases short, with 17 bases between. CDR3 sequence: CASSAVEGLNTDTQYF. CDR3 in DNA: TGTGCCAGCAGCGCCGTGGAGGGACTGAACACAGATACGCAGTATTTT. Variable domain in full (rest from reference TRBV13 and TRBJ2-3): AAGVIQSPRHLIKEKRETATLKCYPIPRHDTVYWYQQGPGQDPQFLISFYEKMQSDKGSIPDRFSAQQFSDYHSELNMSSLELGDSALYFCASSAVEGLNTDTQYFGPGTRLTVL.

This clonotype was recorded many times. V is TRBV7-9 and J is TRBJ2-5; 8 bases map to TRBD2. This CDR3 has 17 amino acids. Trimming cost V 6 bases and J 6 bases; bases outside gene matches: 18. Germline CDR1 is SEHNR and CDR2 is FQNEAQ (reference sequence). In DNA form, the CDR3 reads TGTGCCAGCAGTACGAGTCCCCTAGCGGGTACTGTAAAGACCCAGTACTTC. It codes for CASSTSPLAGTVKTQYF.

A remark on this clonotype: One junction end disagrees with the germline gene, perhaps due to a read error. The rearrangement joins TRBV20-1 to TRBJ2-3, with 9 nucleotides matching TRBD2. Germline CDR1 reads DFQATT; CDR2 reads SNEGSKA (reference sequence). The CDR3 spans 14 residues. The CDR3 DNA reads TGTAGTGCTAGAGAGGTAGCGGGGGTAGATGCGCAGTATTTT. Translated: CSAREVAGVDAQYF.

The table lists this clonotype with many counts. The chain recombines TRBV20-1 with TRBJ1-1, with unresolved D. Trimming stripped 0 bases from V and 1 base from J, with 6 bases between. The germline V gene has CDR1 DFQATT and CDR2 SNEGSKA (reference sequence). The CDR3 runs to 13 residues. The CDR3 is CSARDRENTEAFF. In DNA form, the CDR3 reads TGCAGTGCTAGAGATCGAGAGAACACTGAAGCTTTCTTT.

The chain employs TRBV27 and TRBJ2-5; possible D gene TRBD2, 5 bases. Between the trimmed V and J ends, which lost 7 bases and 3 bases, there was a span of 15 bases. Looked up from germline, CDR1 is MNHEY and CDR2 is SMNVEV (reference sequence). The CDR3 totals 14 residues. In DNA, the CDR3 is TGTGCCAGCAACCGCTGGACGGGGAAAGAGACCCAGTACTTC. As protein: CASNRWTGKETQYF.

The table lists this clonotype with many counts. The chain couples TRBV11-2 to TRBJ2-3; no reliable D call. The CDR3 length is 12 residues. Trimming cost V 7 bases and J 8 bases, with 13 bases left between them. Germline assignment: CDR1 SGHAT and CDR2 FQNNGV. The CDR3 reads CASTSLVGTQYF. The CDR3 nucleotides are TGTGCCAGCACCAGCTTGGTTGGTACGCAGTATTTT. The full variable domain, rest sourced from reference TRBV11-2 and TRBJ2-3, is EAGVAQSPRYKIIEKRQSVAFWCNPISGHATLYWYQQILGQGPKLLIQFQNNGVVDDSQLPKDRFSAERLKGVDSTLKIQPAKLEDSAVYLCASTSLVGTQYFGPGTRLTVL.

This clonotype has a handful of counts. The chain joins TRBV24-1 to TRBJ2-2; tentatively, D is TRBD1 or TRBD2 (6 bases each). The germline V gene encodes CDR1 KGHDR and CDR2 SFDVKD. This CDR3 region has 14 residues. Deletions cut 8 bases from V and 5 bases from J, with 14 bases between. The CDR3 loop is CATMEGGRTGELFF. DNA for the CDR3: TGTGCCACCATGGAAGGGGGGCGGACCGGGGAGCTGTTTTTT.

This clonotype was seen repeatedly, ten times or more. The chain joins TRBV6-1 to TRBJ2-7, with D unclear. The CDR3 covers 13 residues. In germline, CDR1 is MNHNS, CDR2 SASEGT. The V end lost 9 bases, the J end lost 0 bases, and 12 bases lay between the germline ends. The chain's CDR3 is CASSDRASYEQYF. Written as DNA, the CDR3 is TGTGCCAGTTCCGACCGGGCCTCCTACGAGCAGTACTTC.

This clonotype was seen more than once but under ten times. The V and J genes are TRBV4-1 and TRBJ1-5, with TRBD1 matching 7 bases. This CDR3 is 15 amino acids long. V gave up 3 bases and J gave up 2 bases; unmatched junction bases: 4. Germline V lookup: CDR1 MGHRA, CDR2 YSYEKL. CDR3 region: CASSHRTGGNQPQHF. In DNA, the CDR3 is TGCGCCAGCAGCCATCGGACAGGTGGCAATCAGCCCCAGCATTTT.

In its sample, this clonotype was seen many times. The J gene is TRBJ2-1, the V gene TRBV3-1; 8 nucleotides match TRBD1. There are 16 residues in the CDR3. V dropped 4 bases and J dropped 6; count of bases not matched to a gene: 11. Per germline, CDR1 LGHDT and CDR2 YNNKEL (reference sequence). CDR3 nucleotide sequence: TGTGCCAGCAGCCTCCCAGGGGGGACAGGTCGCAATGAGCAGTTCTTC. Protein product: CASSLPGGTGRNEQFF.

This clonotype was seen ten or more times. This chain connects TRBV28 to TRBJ2-1, with TRBD1 matching over 9 bases. Per the germline V gene, CDR1 is MDHEN and CDR2 is SYDVKM. This CDR3 region has 12 residues. After removal of 6 bases from V and 8 bases from J, the junction contained 2 bases not matched to a gene. CDR3 amino acids: CASRRQGDEQFF. The CDR3 bases are TGTGCCAGCAGGAGACAGGGGGATGAGCAGTTCTTC.

As concerns this clonotype: One end of the junction does not line up with germline, which may come from a read error. The chain links TRBV10-3 to TRBJ1-1, with no clear D. Germline CDR1 is ENHRY and CDR2 is SYGVKD. CDR3 length equals 13 residues. The CDR3, as DNA: TGTGTCATCAATGGAGCCATGAACACTGAAGCTTTCTTC. It specifies CVINGAMNTEAFF.